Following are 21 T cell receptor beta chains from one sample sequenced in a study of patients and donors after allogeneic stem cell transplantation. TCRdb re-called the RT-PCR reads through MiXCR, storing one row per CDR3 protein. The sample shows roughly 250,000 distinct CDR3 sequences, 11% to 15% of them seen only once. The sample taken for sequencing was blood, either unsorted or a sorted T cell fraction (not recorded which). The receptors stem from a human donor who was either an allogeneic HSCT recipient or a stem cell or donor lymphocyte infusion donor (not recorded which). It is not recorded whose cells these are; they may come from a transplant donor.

CDR3 amino acids: CAWSDTPGQGDGYTF. The CDR3 DNA sequence: TGTGCCTGGAGCGATACACCGGGACAGGGGGACGGCTACACCTTC. The chain uses TRBV30 and TRBJ1-2, with 11 bases fitting TRBD1. The CDR3 contains 15 residues. Per germline, CDR1 GTSNPN and CDR2 SVGIG (reference sequence). V dropped 3 bases and J dropped 8; count of bases not matched to a gene: 11.

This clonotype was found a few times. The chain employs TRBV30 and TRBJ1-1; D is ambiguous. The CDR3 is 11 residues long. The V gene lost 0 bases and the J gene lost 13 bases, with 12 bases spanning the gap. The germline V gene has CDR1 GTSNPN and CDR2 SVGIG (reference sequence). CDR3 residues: CAWSVMGAVFF. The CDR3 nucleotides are TGTGCCTGGAGTGTAATGGGAGCGGTTTTCTTT.

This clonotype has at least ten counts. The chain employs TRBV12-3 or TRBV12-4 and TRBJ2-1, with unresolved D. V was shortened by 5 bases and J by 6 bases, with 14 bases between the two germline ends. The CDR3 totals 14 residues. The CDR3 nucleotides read TGTGCCAGCAGTCAAAATGAACGTGGCAATGAGCAGTTCTTC. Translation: CASSQNERGNEQFF.

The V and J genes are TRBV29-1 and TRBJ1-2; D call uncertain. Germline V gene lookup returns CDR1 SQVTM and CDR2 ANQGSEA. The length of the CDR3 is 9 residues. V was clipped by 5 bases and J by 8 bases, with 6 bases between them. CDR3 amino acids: CSVLEGYTF. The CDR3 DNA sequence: TGCAGCGTTTTGGAGGGCTACACCTTC.

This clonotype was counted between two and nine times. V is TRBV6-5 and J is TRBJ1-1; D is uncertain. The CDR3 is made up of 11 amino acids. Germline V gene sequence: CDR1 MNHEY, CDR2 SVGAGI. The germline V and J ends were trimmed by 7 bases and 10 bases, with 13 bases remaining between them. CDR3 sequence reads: CASKEGVIAFF. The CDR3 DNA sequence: TGTGCCAGCAAGGAGGGAGTAATAGCTTTCTTT.

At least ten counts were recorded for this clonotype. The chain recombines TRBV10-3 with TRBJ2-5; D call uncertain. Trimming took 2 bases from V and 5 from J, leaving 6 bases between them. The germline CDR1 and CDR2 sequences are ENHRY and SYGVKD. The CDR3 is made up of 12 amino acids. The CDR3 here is CAISEDSETQYF. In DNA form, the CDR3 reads TGTGCCATCAGTGAGGATTCGGAGACCCAGTACTTC.

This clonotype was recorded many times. CDR3 amino acids: CASSLLGQGPVEQYF. DNA of the CDR3: TGCGCCAGCAGCTTGTTGGGACAGGGACCAGTCGAGCAGTACTTC. This sequence joins TRBV5-1 and TRBJ2-7; 9 bases are a match to TRBD1. The V gene's germline CDR1 is SGHRS and CDR2 YFSETQ. The ends lost 1 base at V and 6 bases at J; junction bases unmatched: 8. The CDR3 runs 15 residues.

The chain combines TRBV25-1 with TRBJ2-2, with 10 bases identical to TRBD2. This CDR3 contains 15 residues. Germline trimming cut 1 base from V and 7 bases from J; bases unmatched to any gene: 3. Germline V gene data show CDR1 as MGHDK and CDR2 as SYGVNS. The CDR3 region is CASSEFLAGDGELFF. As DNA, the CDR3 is TGTGCCAGCAGTGAATTTCTAGCGGGAGACGGGGAGCTGTTTTTT.

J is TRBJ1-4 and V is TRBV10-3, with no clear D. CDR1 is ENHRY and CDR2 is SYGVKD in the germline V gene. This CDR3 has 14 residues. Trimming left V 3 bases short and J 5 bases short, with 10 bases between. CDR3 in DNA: TGTGCCATCAGTGATCATTCTCAGAATGAAAAACTGTTTTTT. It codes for CAISDHSQNEKLFF.

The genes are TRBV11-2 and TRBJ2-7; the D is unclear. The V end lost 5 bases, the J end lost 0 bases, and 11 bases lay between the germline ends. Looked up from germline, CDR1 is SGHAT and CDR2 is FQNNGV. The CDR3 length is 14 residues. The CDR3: CASSPDGFSYEQYF. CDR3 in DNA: TGTGCCAGCAGCCCAGACGGCTTCTCCTACGAGCAGTACTTC.

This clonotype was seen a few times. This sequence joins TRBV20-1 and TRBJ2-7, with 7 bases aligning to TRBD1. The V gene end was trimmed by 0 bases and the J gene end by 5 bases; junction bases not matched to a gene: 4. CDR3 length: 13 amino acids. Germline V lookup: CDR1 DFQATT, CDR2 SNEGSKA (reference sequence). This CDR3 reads CSARDDRVHEQYF. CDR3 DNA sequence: TGCAGTGCTAGAGATGACAGGGTCCACGAGCAGTACTTC.

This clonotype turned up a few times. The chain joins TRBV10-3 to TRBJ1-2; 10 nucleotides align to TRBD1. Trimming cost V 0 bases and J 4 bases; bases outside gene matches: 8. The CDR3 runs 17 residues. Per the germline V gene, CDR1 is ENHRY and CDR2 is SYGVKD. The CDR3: CAISESPGQGGGYGYTF. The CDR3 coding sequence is TGTGCCATCAGTGAGTCGCCCGGACAGGGGGGAGGCTATGGCTACACCTTC.

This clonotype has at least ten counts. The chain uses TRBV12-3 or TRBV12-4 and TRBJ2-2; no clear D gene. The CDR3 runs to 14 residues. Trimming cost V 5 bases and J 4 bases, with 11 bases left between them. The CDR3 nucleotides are TGTGCCAGCAGTCGAAAGGGTGGCACCGGGGAGCTGTTTTTT. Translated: CASSRKGGTGELFF.

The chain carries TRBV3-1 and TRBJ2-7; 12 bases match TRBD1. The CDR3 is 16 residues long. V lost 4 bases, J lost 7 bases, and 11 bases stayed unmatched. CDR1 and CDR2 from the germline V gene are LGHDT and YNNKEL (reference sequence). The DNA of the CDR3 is TGTGCCAGCAGCCGCAACTCCGGGACAGGGGGCGGTGAGCAGTACTTC. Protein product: CASSRNSGTGGGEQYF.

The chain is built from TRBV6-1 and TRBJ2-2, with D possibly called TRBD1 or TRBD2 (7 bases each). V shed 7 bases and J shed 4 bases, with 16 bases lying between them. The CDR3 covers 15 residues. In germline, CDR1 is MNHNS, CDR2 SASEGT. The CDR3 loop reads CASTSTGEGTGELFF. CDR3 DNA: TGTGCCAGCACCTCTACAGGGGAGGGCACCGGGGAGCTGTTTTTT.

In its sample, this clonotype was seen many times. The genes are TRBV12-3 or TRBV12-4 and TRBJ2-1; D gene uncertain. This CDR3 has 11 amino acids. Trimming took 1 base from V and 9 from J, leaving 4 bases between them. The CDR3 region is CASSLGVEQFF. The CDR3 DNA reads TGTGCCAGCAGTTTAGGTGTTGAGCAGTTCTTC.

CDR3 sequence: CASSPVSGTGGETQYF. The CDR3 DNA sequence: TGTGCCAGCAGCCCTGTTTCGGGAACAGGGGGAGAGACCCAGTACTTC. V is TRBV21-1 and J is TRBJ2-5; TRBD1 was called by the table and not checked on the DNA. TRBV21-1 is a pseudogene segment. The CDR3 runs to 16 residues.

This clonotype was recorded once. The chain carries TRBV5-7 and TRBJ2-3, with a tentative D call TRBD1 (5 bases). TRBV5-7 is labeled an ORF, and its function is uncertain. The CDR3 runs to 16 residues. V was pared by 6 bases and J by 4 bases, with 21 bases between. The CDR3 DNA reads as TGTGCCAGCATCCTGGCTGGACATGCACAGTCAGATACGCAGTATTTT. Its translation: CASILAGHAQSDTQYF.

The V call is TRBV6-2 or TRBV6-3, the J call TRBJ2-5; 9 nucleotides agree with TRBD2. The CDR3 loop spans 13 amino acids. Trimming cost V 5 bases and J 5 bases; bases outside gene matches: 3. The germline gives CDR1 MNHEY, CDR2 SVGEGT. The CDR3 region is CASSRTSEETQYF. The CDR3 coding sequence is TGTGCCAGCAGTCGGACTAGCGAGGAGACCCAGTACTTC.

CDR3 protein: CALSGLVQSYEQYF. CDR3 coding DNA: TGTGCCCTATCCGGACTAGTTCAATCCTACGAGCAGTACTTC. The chain links TRBV30 to TRBJ2-7; 7 nucleotides agree with TRBD2. Germline V CDR1 and CDR2: GTSNPN, SVGIG (reference sequence). Trimming at V came to 8 bases and at J to 1 base, leaving 11 bases not matched to a gene. CDR3 length: 14 residues.

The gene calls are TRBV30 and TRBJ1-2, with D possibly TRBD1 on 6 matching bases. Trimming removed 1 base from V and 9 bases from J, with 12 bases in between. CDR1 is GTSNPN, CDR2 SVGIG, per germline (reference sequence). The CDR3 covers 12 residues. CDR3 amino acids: CAWSGRQESYTF. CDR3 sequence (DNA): TGTGCCTGGAGTGGCCGACAGGAAAGCTACACCTTC.